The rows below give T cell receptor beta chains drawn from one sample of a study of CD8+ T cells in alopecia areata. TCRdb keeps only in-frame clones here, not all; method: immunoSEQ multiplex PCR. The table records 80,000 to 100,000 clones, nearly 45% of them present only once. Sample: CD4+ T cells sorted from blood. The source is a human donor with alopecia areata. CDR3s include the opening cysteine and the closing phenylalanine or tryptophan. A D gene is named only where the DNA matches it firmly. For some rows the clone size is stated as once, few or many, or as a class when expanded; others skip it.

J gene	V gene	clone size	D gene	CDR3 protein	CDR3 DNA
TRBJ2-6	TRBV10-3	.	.	CAISVQVLSGANVLTF	TGTGCCATCAGTGTACAGGTTCTCTCTGGGGCCAACGTCCTGACTTTC
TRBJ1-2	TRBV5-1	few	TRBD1	CASSLADRVYGYTF	TGCGCCAGCAGCTTGGCGGACAGGGTCTATGGCTACACCTTC
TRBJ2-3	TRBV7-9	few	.	CASSELISGVDTQYF	TGTGCCAGCAGCGAATTAATCTCAGGGGTAGATACGCAGTATTTT
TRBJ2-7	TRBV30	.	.	CAWSGDRSGRYEQYF	TGTGCCTGGAGTGGTGACAGGTCGGGGCGCTACGAGCAGTACTTC
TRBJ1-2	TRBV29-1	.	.	CSVDSGLGGGYTF	TGCAGCGTTGACTCCGGGTTAGGTGGTGGCTACACCTTC
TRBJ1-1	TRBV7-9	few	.	CASSSGGSPVSEAFF	TGTGCCAGCAGCTCGGGGGGTTCTCCGGTTTCTGAAGCTTTCTTT
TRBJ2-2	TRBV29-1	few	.	CSVEVFRGGTGELFF	TGCAGCGTTGAAGTCTTCAGGGGTGGTACCGGGGAGCTGTTTTTT
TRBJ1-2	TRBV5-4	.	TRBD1	CASSFELGTGYGYTF	TGTGCCAGCAGCTTCGAACTGGGGACAGGGTATGGCTACACCTTC
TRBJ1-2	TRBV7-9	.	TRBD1	CASSRSWAQGAQNYGYTF	TGTGCCAGCAGCCGCTCTTGGGCCCAGGGGGCGCAGAACTATGGCTACACCTTC
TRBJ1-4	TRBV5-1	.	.	CASSQTGTKEEKLFF	TGCGCCAGCAGTCAAACCGGGACCAAGGAGGAAAAACTGTTTTTT
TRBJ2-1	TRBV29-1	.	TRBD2	CSVERGRAGNEQFF	TGCAGCGTTGAACGCGGGAGGGCCGGCAATGAGCAGTTCTTC
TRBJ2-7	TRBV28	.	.	CASSLTPSLGQSQSSYEQYF	TGTGCCAGCAGTTTAACCCCATCTCTCGGACAAAGTCAGAGCTCCTACGAGCAGTACTTC
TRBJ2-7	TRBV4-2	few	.	CASSQALNRGLYEQYF	TGTGCCAGCAGCCAAGCCCTAAACAGAGGGCTTTACGAGCAGTACTTC
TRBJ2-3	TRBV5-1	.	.	CASSLGHSTDTQYF	TGCGCCAGCAGCTTGGGACATAGCACAGATACGCAGTATTTT
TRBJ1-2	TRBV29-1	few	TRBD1	CSGTNGTAFYGYTF	TGCAGCGGAACGAACGGGACAGCGTTCTATGGCTACACCTTC
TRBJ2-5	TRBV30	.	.	CAWSSQETQYF	TGTGCCTGGAGTTCCCAAGAGACCCAGTACTTC
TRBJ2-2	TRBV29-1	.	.	CSVEDFAGELFF	TGCAGCGTTGAAGATTTCGCCGGGGAGCTGTTTTTT
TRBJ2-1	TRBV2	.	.	CASSESGGTVGSLQFF	TGTGCCAGCAGTGAATCGGGGGGGACAGTAGGTAGCCTGCAGTTCTTC
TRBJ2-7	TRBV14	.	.	CASSPISRDAYEQYF	TGTGCCAGCAGCCCCATTAGTCGGGACGCCTACGAGCAGTACTTC
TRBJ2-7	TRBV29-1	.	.	CSVGATTYEQYF	TGCAGCGTAGGCGCCACCACCTACGAGCAGTACTTC
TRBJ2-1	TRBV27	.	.	CASRNSNYNEQFF	TGTGCCAGCAGAAACAGCAACTACAATGAGCAGTTCTTC
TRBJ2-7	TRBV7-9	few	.	CASSLIRGASYEQYF	TGTGCCAGCAGCTTAATTAGGGGCGCCTCCTACGAGCAGTACTTC
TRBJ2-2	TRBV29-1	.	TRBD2	CSVGTSGSPGELFF	TGCAGCGTGGGGACTAGCGGGAGCCCCGGGGAGCTGTTTTTT
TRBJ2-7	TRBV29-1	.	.	CSVAPSVVEQYF	TGCAGCGTTGCCCCGTCGGTGGTTGAGCAGTACTTC
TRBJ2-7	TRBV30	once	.	CAWSPGVGQYF	TGTGCCTGGAGCCCGGGGGTTGGGCAGTACTTC
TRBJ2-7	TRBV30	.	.	CARIYEQYF	TGTGCCCGAATCTACGAGCAGTACTTC
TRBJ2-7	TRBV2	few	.	CASSPQGLAEGEQYF	TGTGCCAGCAGCCCCCAGGGGTTAGCGGAAGGGGAGCAGTACTTC
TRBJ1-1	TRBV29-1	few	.	CSGGGANTEAFF	TGCAGCGGCGGGGGGGCGAACACTGAAGCTTTCTTT
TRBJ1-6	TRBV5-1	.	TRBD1	CASRRDRGPGNSPLHF	TGCGCCAGCCGCCGGGACAGGGGGCCCGGAAACTCACCCCTCCACTTT
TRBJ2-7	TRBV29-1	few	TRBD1	CSVGPRQGFYEQYF	TGCAGCGTTGGCCCGCGACAGGGTTTCTACGAGCAGTACTTC
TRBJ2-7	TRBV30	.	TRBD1	CAWNDRGYEQYF	TGTGCCTGGAACGACAGGGGATACGAGCAGTACTTC
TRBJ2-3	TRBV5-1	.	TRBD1	CASRVAQGADTQYF	TGCGCCAGCAGGGTAGCCCAGGGGGCAGATACGCAGTATTTT
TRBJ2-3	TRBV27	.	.	CASSPFGKITDTQYF	TGTGCCAGCAGTCCATTTGGTAAAATCACAGATACGCAGTATTTT
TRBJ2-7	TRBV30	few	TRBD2	CAWSGPRSGGYEQYF	TGTGCCTGGAGTGGCCCAAGGAGCGGGGGGTACGAGCAGTACTTC
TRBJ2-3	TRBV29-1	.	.	CSVRGQSTDTQYF	TGCAGCGTCCGCGGACAGTCCACAGATACGCAGTATTTT
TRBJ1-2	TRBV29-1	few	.	CSAGTLYGYTF	TGCAGCGCTGGAACCCTCTATGGCTACACCTTC